This passage covers 5 T cell receptor beta chains from one sample sequenced in a study of regulatory T cells in long-lasting Graves disease. CDR3 regions were amplified by Arm-PCR using iRepertoire HTBI primers to build TCR beta libraries. Each CDR3 protein gets one entry after TCRdb re-called the multiplex PCR reads with MiXCR. Of more than 300,000 distinct CDR3 sequences listed, roughly 25% were seen once; the top ten hold around a quarter. This sample's time point: persistent/refractory GD, antithyroid drugs over 5 years with positive TRAb. Construction of the TCR library relied on RNA isolated from PBMCs. This sample comprised peripheral blood mononuclear cells (PBMCs), obtained when the disease was refractory, from a patient treated with antithyroid drugs. These receptor sequences come from a woman aged 40 to 50 with Graves disease.

The table lists this clonotype with a few counts. The rearrangement uses TRBV28 and TRBJ2-1; D remains unclear. Trimming shortened V by 1 base and J by 9 bases, and 13 bases separated the two germline ends. The germline V gene encodes CDR1 MDHEN and CDR2 SYDVKM. The CDR3 spans 14 residues. CDR3 coding DNA: TGTGCCAGCAGTTTATTATTGACTCTTCCTGAGCAGTTCTTC. Protein: CASSLLLTLPEQFF.

This clonotype appeared many times. The genes are TRBV7-9 and TRBJ2-4, with D maybe TRBD1 (5 bases). The CDR3 is 14 amino acids. With 5 bases removed from V and 14 bases from J, the gap between germline ends came to 22 bases. Germline CDR1 reads SEHNR; CDR2 reads FQNEAQ (reference sequence). The CDR3 sequence: CASSTSPGPREKYF. The CDR3 nucleotides read TGTGCCAGCAGCACATCTCCGGGCCCCAGGGAAAAGTACTTC.

This clonotype came up many times. The rearrangement uses TRBV6-2 or TRBV6-3 and TRBJ2-5; a possible D gene is TRBD1 (6 bases). The CDR3 has 15 residues. V was pared by 8 bases and J by 0 bases, with 16 bases between. CDR1 MNHEY and CDR2 SVGEGT come from the germline V gene. The CDR3 region is CASHRDILHQETQYF. The CDR3 nucleotides read TGTGCCAGCCACCGGGACATATTGCACCAAGAGACCCAGTACTTC.

For this clonotype: This likely traces to a read error, being one base from a far larger clone. The chain carries TRBV2 and TRBJ1-2; TRBD1 might be the D (5 bases). The CDR3 runs 16 residues. Between the trimmed V and J ends, which lost 6 bases and 0 bases, there was a span of 17 bases. Germline lookup yields CDR1 SNHLY and CDR2 FYNNEI. CDR3 residues: CASSRFGAGTNYGYTF. The CDR3 DNA follows: TGTGCCAGCAGCCGATTCGGGGCAGGAACTAACTATGGCTACACCTTC.

The rearrangement links TRBV28 to TRBJ1-5; TRBD1 matches at 8 bases. V shed 1 base and J 1 base; nucleotides not matched to a gene: 3. The CDR3 contains 16 residues. The V gene's germline CDR1 is MDHEN and CDR2 SYDVKM. The CDR3 DNA is TGTGCCAGCAGTTTATATTGGGACAGGAGCAATCAGCCCCAGCATTTT. Translation gives CASSLYWDRSNQPQHF.